Reported below is one T cell receptor (beta chain). This sample was taken from a study of blood T cell repertoires in COVID-19. Study-level information: Collection of acute and convalescent COVID-19 samples took place in the United States, Italy and Spain. T cells, B-cell-depleted T cells, or PBMCs supplied cDNA or gDNA.

As originally analysed: Estimation of nucleated cell counts was performed using reference gene primer amplification. Sequenced by immunoSEQ multiplex PCR; TCRdb stores in-frame clones only, minus some. That table is the source of V, J and clone size, and D and trimming were worked out from the DNA. Of about 70,000 clones listed, roughly 81% are singletons. CDR3 length: 15 residues. Trimming took off 5 bases at V and 7 bases at J, with 18 bases between the two ends. The germline CDR1 and CDR2 sequences are LNHDA and SQIVND (reference sequence). This TCR was recovered from a man older than 75 with acute or convalescent COVID-19. The sequenced sample was peripheral blood. The V call is TRBV19, the J call TRBJ1-5, with no clear D. The CDR3 nucleotides read TGTGCCAGTAGTCCTTCCTCCCGAGTGGGCCAGCCCCAGCATTTT. It encodes CASSPSSRVGQPQHF. The full variable domain, with the rest looked up from reference TRBV19 and TRBJ1-5, is DGGITQSPKYLFRKEGQNVTLSCEQNLNHDAMYWYRQDPGQGLRLIYYSQIVNDFQKGDIAEGYSVSREKKESFPLTVTSAQKNPTAFYLCASSPSSRVGQPQHFGDGTRLSIL.